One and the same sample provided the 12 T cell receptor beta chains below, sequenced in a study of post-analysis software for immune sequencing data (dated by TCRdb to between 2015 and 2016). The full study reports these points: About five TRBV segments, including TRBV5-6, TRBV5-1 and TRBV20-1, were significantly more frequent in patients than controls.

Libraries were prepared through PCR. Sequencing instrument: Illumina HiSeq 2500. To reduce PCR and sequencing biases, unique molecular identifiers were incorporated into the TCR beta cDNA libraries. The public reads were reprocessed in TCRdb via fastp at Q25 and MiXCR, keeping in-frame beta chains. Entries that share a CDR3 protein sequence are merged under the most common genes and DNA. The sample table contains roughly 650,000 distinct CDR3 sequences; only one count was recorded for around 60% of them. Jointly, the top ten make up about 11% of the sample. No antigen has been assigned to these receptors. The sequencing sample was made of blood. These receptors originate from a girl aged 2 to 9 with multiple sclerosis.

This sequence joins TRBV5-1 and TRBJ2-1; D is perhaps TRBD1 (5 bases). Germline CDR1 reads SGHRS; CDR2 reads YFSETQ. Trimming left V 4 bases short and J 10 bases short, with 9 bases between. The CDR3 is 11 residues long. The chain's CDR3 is CASSVTDEQFF. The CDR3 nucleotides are TGCGCCAGCAGCGTGACAGACGAGCAGTTCTTC. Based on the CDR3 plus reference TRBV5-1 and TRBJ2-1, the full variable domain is KAGVTQTPRYLIKTRGQQVTLSCSPISGHRSVSWYQQTPGQGLQFLFEYFSETQRNKGNFPGRFSGRQFSNSRSEMNVSTLELGDSALYLCASSVTDEQFFGPGTRLTVL.

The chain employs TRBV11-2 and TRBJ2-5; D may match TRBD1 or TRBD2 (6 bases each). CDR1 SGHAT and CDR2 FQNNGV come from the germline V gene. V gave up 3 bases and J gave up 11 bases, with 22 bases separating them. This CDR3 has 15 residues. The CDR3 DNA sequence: TGTGCCAGCAGCTTGACCTCATGGGGGGACAATGAGCAGTACTTC. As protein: CASSLTSWGDNEQYF.

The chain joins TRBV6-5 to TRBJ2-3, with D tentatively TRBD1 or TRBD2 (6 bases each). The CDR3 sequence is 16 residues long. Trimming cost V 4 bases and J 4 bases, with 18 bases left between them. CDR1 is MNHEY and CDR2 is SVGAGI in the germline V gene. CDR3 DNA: TGTGCCAGCAGTTTGTTGGGGGCGCGGGGTTCAGATACGCAGTATTTT. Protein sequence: CASSLLGARGSDTQYF.

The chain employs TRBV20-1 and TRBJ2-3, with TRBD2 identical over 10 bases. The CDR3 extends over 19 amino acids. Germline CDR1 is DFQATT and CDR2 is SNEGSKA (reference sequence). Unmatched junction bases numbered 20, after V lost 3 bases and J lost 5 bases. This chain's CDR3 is CSASRGQGLAGGRRDTQYF. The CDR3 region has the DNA TGCAGTGCTAGCCGAGGACAGGGTTTAGCGGGGGGACGGCGAGATACGCAGTATTTT.

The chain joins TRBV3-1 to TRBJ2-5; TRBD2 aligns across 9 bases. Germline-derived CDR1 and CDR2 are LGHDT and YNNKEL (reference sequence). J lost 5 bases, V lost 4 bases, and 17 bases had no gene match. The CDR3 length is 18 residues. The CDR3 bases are TGTGCCAGCAGCCTGCGGTATAGCGGGGGACTCTCAGGGGAGACCCAGTACTTC. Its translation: CASSLRYSGGLSGETQYF.

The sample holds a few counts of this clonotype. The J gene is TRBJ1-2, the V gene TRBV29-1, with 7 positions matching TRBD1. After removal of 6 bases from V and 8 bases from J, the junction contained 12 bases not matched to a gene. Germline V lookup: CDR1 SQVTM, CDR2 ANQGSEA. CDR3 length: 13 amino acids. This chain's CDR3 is CSVWTGSLRGYTF. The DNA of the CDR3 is TGCAGCGTGTGGACAGGATCCCTTCGGGGCTACACCTTC. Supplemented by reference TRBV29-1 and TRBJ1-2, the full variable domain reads SAVISQKPSRDICQRGTSLTIQCQVDSQVTMMFWYRQQPGQSLTLIATANQGSEATYESGFVIDKFPISRPNLTFSTLTVSNMSPEDSSIYLCSVWTGSLRGYTFGSGTRLTVV.

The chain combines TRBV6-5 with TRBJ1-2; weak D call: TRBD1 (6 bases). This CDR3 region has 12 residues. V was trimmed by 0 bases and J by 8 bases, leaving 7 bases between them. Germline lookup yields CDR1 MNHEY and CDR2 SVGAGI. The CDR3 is CASSYSGTGYTF. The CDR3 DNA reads TGTGCCAGCAGTTACTCGGGGACAGGCTACACCTTC.

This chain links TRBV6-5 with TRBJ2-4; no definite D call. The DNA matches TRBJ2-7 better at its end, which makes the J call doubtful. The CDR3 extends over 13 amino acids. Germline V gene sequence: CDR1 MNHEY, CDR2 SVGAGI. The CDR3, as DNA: TGTGCCAGCAGTTATTCTGTTGGCCACGAGCAGTACTTC. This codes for CASSYSVGHEQYF.

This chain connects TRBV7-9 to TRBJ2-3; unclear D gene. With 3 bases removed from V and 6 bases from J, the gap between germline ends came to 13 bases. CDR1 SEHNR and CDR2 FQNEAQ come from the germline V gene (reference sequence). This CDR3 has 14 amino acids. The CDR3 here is CASSFLESRDTQYF. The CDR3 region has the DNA TGTGCCAGCAGCTTTCTGGAGAGCCGGGATACGCAGTATTTT.

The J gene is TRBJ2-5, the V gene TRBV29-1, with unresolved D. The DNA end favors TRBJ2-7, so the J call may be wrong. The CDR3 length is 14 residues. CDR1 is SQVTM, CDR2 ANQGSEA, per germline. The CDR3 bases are TGCAGCGTCTCTGAGCAGCCGAGAACCTACGAGCAGTACTTC. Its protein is CSVSEQPRTYEQYF.

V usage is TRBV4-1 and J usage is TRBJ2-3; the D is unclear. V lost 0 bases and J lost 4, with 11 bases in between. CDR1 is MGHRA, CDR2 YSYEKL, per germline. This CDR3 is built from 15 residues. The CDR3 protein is CASSQDGLRADTQYF. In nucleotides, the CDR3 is TGCGCCAGCAGCCAAGATGGCCTACGAGCAGATACGCAGTATTTT.

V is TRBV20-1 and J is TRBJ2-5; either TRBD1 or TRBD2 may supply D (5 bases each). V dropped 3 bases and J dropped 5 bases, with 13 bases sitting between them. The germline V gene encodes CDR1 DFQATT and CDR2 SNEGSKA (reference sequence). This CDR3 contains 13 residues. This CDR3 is CSASAGREETQYF. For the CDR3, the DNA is TGCAGTGCTAGTGCGGGCAGGGAGGAGACCCAGTACTTC.